This T cell receptor (beta chain) was profiled in a study of shared clonotypes between healthy human individuals. The naive CD8 population came from CD45RO-negative cells selected for CCR7, without terminally differentiated effector memory CD45RA+ cells. Only in-frame clones appear in the TCRdb table, and some are missing; sequencing was by immunoSEQ multiplex PCR. Counted here are about 580,000 clones, 95% to 98% occurring once; the ten biggest clones make up 0.3%. Germline CDR1 reads SGHTA; CDR2 reads FQGNSA. With 4 bases removed from V and 8 bases from J, the gap between germline ends came to 20 bases. This CDR3 is 15 amino acids long.

The receptor comes from a man aged 25 to 40 in good health. This chain links TRBV7-2 with TRBJ1-1; perhaps TRBD1 as D (5 bases). The sample taken for sequencing was naive CD8+ T cells sorted from blood. CDR3 sequence reads: CASSSDPGPRTEAFF. The CDR3 region has the DNA TGTGCCAGCAGCTCAGACCCGGGACCCCGTACCGAAGCTTTCTTT.